This is a list of T cell receptor beta chains from one sample in a study of Graves' ophthalmopathy and Graves' hyperthyroidism. From the multiplex PCR reads, TCRdb called clonotypes with MiXCR, one entry per CDR3 protein. The sample lists hundreds of thousands of distinct CDR3 sequences, around 45% seen once, with less than 60% in the top ten. Sequencing used peripheral blood. The receptor set was obtained from an adult man with Graves' ophthalmopathy. Each CDR3 is given with its conserved first and last residue. A D gene is named only where the DNA matches it firmly. Not every row has a clone size; where given, it reads once, few, many or a size class.

TRBJ1-5	TRBV6-1	NA	13	TRBD1	TGTGCCAGCAGTGGACAGGGGTTTCAGCCCCAGCATTTT	CASSGQGFQPQHF
TRBJ2-5	TRBV5-4	NA	15	TRBD2	TGTGCCAGCAGCCTCTTGGGGACTAGCCAAGAGACCCAGTACTTC	CASSLLGTSQETQYF
TRBJ1-1	TRBV7-9	NA	16	NA	TGTGCCAGCAGCTCCATGAGGGAGCCGGAAAACACTGAAGCTTTCTTT	CASSSMREPENTEAFF
TRBJ2-7	TRBV7-2	few	16	NA	TGTGCCAGCAGCCCATCAGGGGCGCGGGCATCCTACGAGCAGTACTTC	CASSPSGARASYEQYF
TRBJ2-7	TRBV7-2	NA	14	NA	TGTGCCAGCAGCGCCGGACAGCAGTCCTACGAGCAGTACTTC	CASSAGQQSYEQYF
TRBJ2-7	TRBV20-1	NA	12	NA	TGCAGTGCTTTTAGGGAATCCTACGAGCAGTACTTC	CSAFRESYEQYF
TRBJ1-6	TRBV19	NA	14	NA	TGTGCCAGTAGTATAGAACAGTATAATTCACCCCTCCACTTT	CASSIEQYNSPLHF
TRBJ2-5	TRBV7-2	NA	12	NA	TGTGCCAGCAGCCCCGGGCAAGAGACCCAGTACTTC	CASSPGQETQYF
TRBJ2-1	TRBV24-1	few	16	TRBD1	TGTGCCACCAGTGACCGATGGCGACAGGGCCGGGATGAGCAGTTCTTC	CATSDRWRQGRDEQFF
TRBJ1-1	TRBV6-2/TRBV6-3	NA	15	TRBD1	TGTGCCAGTCCTCCCGGGACAGCGGTGGACACTGAAGCTTTCTTT	CASPPGTAVDTEAFF
TRBJ1-3	TRBV15	NA	17	TRBD1	TGTGCCACCAGCGCTCGAGGGGACAGGGGCACTGGAAACACCATATATTTT	CATSARGDRGTGNTIYF
TRBJ2-7	TRBV29-1	few	16	TRBD2	TGCAGCGTTGCCGGGACTAGCGGGTTCGGCTCCTACGAGCAGTACTTC	CSVAGTSGFGSYEQYF
TRBJ1-1	TRBV20-1	few	14	NA	TGCAGTGCGAAGGCGGCAGGGAGTATCGTTGAAGCTTTCTTT	CSAKAAGSIVEAFF
TRBJ2-7	TRBV12-3/TRBV12-4	NA	14	NA	TGTGCCAGCAGTTTAACGGGGGCGCCCTACGAGCAGTACTTC	CASSLTGAPYEQYF
TRBJ1-4	TRBV20-1	NA	13	NA	TGCAGTGCTCCCGGGACGGGGGAGGAAAAACTGTTTTTT	CSAPGTGEEKLFF
TRBJ1-2	TRBV25-1	NA	13	NA	TGTGCCAGCAGACGGACAGAGCCCTATGGCTACACCTTC	CASRRTEPYGYTF
TRBJ1-2	TRBV5-6	NA	16	TRBD1	TGTGCCAGCAGCGCGGTTCGGACAGGGAAGAACTATGGCTACACCTTC	CASSAVRTGKNYGYTF
TRBJ2-5	TRBV2	NA	13	TRBD1	TGTGCCGTGGGGACAGGGGGTACAGAGACCCAGTACTTC	CAVGTGGTETQYF
TRBJ2-5	TRBV6-5	NA	14	TRBD1	TGTGCCAGCAGTTACGGGACAGGGGATGGGATCCAGTACTTC	CASSYGTGDGIQYF
TRBJ1-2	TRBV20-1	few	14	NA	TGCAGTGCTAGTCCCCCGACGCCAAACTATGGCTACACCTTT	CSASPPTPNYGYTF
TRBJ1-6	TRBV12-3/TRBV12-4	NA	16	TRBD1	TGTGCCAGCAGTTTAAGGACCGGGACAGCGAATTCACCCCTCCACTTT	CASSLRTGTANSPLHF
TRBJ1-5	TRBV19	few	15	NA	TGTGCCAGTACCCTTGGGACGGTTAGCAATCAGCCCCAGCATTTT	CASTLGTVSNQPQHF